These T cell receptor beta chains were read from a single sample in a study. Using its own MiXCR run on the RT-PCR reads, TCRdb lists one record per CDR3 protein. The sample has 550,000 to 750,000 distinct CDR3 sequences; over 12% are singletons. Material for sequencing was memory CD4+ T cells from blood. These receptors originate from a female donor in good health, serving as a healthy control. The CDR3 runs from the conserved cysteine through the conserved F or W. Each record gives: J gene, clone size, D gene, V gene, CDR3 DNA, CDR3 protein. A D gene is named only where the DNA matches it firmly. Part of the rows lack a size; the others show once, few, many or a class for expanded clones.

TRBJ2-1 | few | NA | TRBV5-1 | TGCGCCAGCAGCTCCAGACCGTCCTACAATGAGCAGTTCTTC | CASSSRPSYNEQFF
TRBJ2-3 | many | NA | TRBV20-1 | TGCAGTGCTCCGGACCAAGGACCAGATACGCAGTATTTT | CSAPDQGPDTQYF
TRBJ1-1 | few | NA | TRBV7-2 | TGTGCCAGCAGCTTAGTTGCGGGGGGCTATACTGAAGCTTTCTTT | CASSLVAGGYTEAFF
TRBJ2-1 | NA | NA | TRBV24-1 | TGTGCCACCAGTGATTCGGGTCCAGGGGCCTCCTACAATGAGCAGTTCTTC | CATSDSGPGASYNEQFF
TRBJ1-1 | few | TRBD1 | TRBV5-1 | TGCGCCAGCAGCTTGGGCCAGGGGGCGCGAGGCACTGAAGCTTTCTTT | CASSLGQGARGTEAFF
TRBJ1-4 | NA | NA | TRBV2 | TGTGCCAGCACTAGCCAATGGGATGAAAAACTGTTTTTT | CASTSQWDEKLFF
TRBJ2-7 | NA | NA | TRBV20-1 | TGCAGTGGTTGGGGGGCGCGGCTAGAGGAGCAGTACTTC | CSGWGARLEEQYF
TRBJ2-7 | many | NA | TRBV29-1 | TGCAGCGTTGAAGGGGTGGCAAGGGGAAGCGAGCAGTACTTC | CSVEGVARGSEQYF
TRBJ2-1 | NA | TRBD1 | TRBV7-8 | TGTGCCAGCAGCGGGTCGGGACAGACTTCTTACAATGAGCAGTTCTTC | CASSGSGQTSYNEQFF
TRBJ1-6 | many | TRBD1 | TRBV20-1 | TGCAGTGCTAGAGATGCCCCCACAGGGGCTTATTCACCCCTCCACTTT | CSARDAPTGAYSPLHF
TRBJ2-1 | few | TRBD2 | TRBV9 | TGTGCCAGCAGCGTAGAGACTAGCGGTTACAATGAGCAGTTCTTC | CASSVETSGYNEQFF